The 8 T cell receptor beta chains presented below share a single source sample, sequenced in a study of blood T cell repertoires in COVID-19. Using immunoSEQ multiplex PCR, the repertoire was profiled, and TCRdb retains in-frame clones only, with some absent. The sample lists about 180,000 clones, roughly 85% occurring once. Sample: peripheral blood. Receptors originate from a man aged 55 to 70 with acute or convalescent COVID-19.

The J gene is TRBJ2-7, the V gene TRBV9; D is uncertain. The V end was cut by 4 bases, the J end by 0 bases, with 11 bases between. The CDR3 extends over 14 amino acids. Per the germline V gene, CDR1 is SGDLS and CDR2 is YYNGEE. This chain's CDR3 is CASSSLVSSYEQYF. CDR3 in DNA: TGTGCCAGCAGCTCTCTAGTGAGCTCCTACGAGCAGTACTTC.

The chain recombines TRBV18 with TRBJ2-2; D remains unclear. V shed 8 bases and J shed 4 bases, with 11 bases lying between them. The CDR3 runs 13 residues. In germline, CDR1 is KGHSH, CDR2 LQKENI. CDR3 residues: CASPAAITGELFF. CDR3 in DNA: TGTGCCAGCCCCGCGGCGATCACCGGGGAGCTGTTTTTT.

The rearrangement links TRBV9 to TRBJ1-5, with D possibly TRBD1 on 5 matching bases. Between the trimmed V and J ends, which lost 6 bases and 4 bases, there was a span of 11 bases. This CDR3 spans 13 amino acids. Germline-derived CDR1 and CDR2 are SGDLS and YYNGEE. For the CDR3, the DNA is TGTGCCAGCAACCGGGGGGGAAATCAGCCCCAGCATTTT. Translated: CASNRGGNQPQHF.

CDR3 DNA: TGTGCTAGTGGTTTGGTACTAGCGGGGAGCCGGGGGGAGACCCAGTACTTC. It specifies CASGLVLAGSRGETQYF. The rearrangement uses TRBV12-5 and TRBJ2-5; TRBD2 aligns across 10 bases. Germline V gene sequence: CDR1 LGHNT, CDR2 FRNRAP. Unmatched junction bases numbered 9, after V lost 0 bases and J lost 5 bases. This CDR3 is 17 amino acids long. Full variable domain (rest looked up from reference TRBV12-5 and TRBJ2-5): DARVTQTPRHKVTEMGQEVTMRCQPILGHNTVFWYRQTMMQGLELLAYFRNRAPLDDSGMPKDRFSAEMPDATLATLKIQPSEPRDSAVYFCASGLVLAGSRGETQYFGPGTRLLVL.

This chain connects TRBV28 to TRBJ1-5, with TRBD1 matching 7 bases. This CDR3 contains 13 residues. CDR1 and CDR2 (germline): MDHEN, SYDVKM. With 11 bases clipped from V and 3 bases from J, the junction kept 7 bases outside the gene matches. Here the CDR3 DNA reads TGTGCCGCCACCGGGACAGTCAATCAGCCCCAGCATTTT. This encodes CAATGTVNQPQHF.

This clone showed up just once. The CDR3 nucleotides are TGCGCCAGCAGCATCCTGGGACTAGCGGGAGATTATATGGATGAGCAGTTCTTC. Translated, it gives CASSILGLAGDYMDEQFF. This sequence joins TRBV5-1 and TRBJ2-1; the match to TRBD2 covers 14 bases. The germline CDR1 and CDR2 sequences are SGHRS and YFSETQ. This CDR3 is 18 amino acids long. V gave up 4 bases and J gave up 8 bases; unmatched junction bases: 14.

The rearrangement links TRBV5-1 to TRBJ1-1, with D hard to call. CDR1 is SGHRS, CDR2 YFSETQ, per germline. The length of the CDR3 is 13 residues. The V end was cut by 5 bases, the J end by 4 bases, with 12 bases between. The CDR3 loop reads CASRGQFGTEAFF. CDR3 in DNA: TGCGCCAGCAGGGGCCAGTTTGGCACTGAAGCTTTCTTT.

There are a few counts of this clone. J is TRBJ2-2 and V is TRBV12-3 or TRBV12-4, with D possibly matching TRBD1 (6 bases). V dropped 6 bases and J dropped 6 bases, with 8 bases sitting between them. CDR3 length: 12 residues. DNA of the CDR3: TGTGCCAGCAGACAGGGTCCCGGGGAGCTGTTTTTT. Its translation is CASRQGPGELFF.